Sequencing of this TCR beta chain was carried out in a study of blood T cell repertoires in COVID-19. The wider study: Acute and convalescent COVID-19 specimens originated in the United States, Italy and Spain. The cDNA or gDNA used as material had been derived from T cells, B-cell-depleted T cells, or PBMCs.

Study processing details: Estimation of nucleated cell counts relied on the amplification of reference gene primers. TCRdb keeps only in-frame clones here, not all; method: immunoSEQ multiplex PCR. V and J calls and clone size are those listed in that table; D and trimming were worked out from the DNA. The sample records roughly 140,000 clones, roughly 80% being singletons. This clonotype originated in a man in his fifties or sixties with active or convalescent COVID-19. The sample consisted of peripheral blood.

Written as DNA, the CDR3 is TGCGCCAGCAGCCAAGACCTCGGGGGGCCCTACAATGAGCAGTTCTTC. As protein: CASSQDLGGPYNEQFF. V gene TRBV4-1 combines with J gene TRBJ2-1, with a weak D call TRBD2 (7 bases). In germline, CDR1 is MGHRA, CDR2 YSYEKL. CDR3 length equals 16 residues. Trimming took off 0 bases at V and 2 bases at J, with 11 bases between the two ends.